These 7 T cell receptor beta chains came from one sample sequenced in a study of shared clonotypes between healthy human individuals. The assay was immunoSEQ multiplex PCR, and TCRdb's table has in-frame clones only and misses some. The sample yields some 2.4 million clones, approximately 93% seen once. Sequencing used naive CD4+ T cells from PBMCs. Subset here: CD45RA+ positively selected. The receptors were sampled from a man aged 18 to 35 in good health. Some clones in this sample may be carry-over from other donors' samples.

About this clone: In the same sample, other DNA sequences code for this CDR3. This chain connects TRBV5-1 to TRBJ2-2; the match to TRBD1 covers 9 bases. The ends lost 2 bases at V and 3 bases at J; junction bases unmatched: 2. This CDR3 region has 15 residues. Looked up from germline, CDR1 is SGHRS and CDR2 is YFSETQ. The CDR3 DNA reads TGCGCCAGCAGCTTAACAGGGGGCGACACCGGGGAGCTGTTTTTT. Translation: CASSLTGGDTGELFF.

In DNA form, the CDR3 reads TGTGCCAGCGCTCTTGGAGGCTCTGGAAACACCATATATTTT. Translated, it gives CASALGGSGNTIYF. The chain uses TRBV6-5 and TRBJ1-3; D is unresolved. The CDR3 totals 14 residues. V lost 8 bases and J 0 bases, leaving 11 bases between the germline ends. CDR1 MNHEY and CDR2 SVGAGI come from the germline V gene.

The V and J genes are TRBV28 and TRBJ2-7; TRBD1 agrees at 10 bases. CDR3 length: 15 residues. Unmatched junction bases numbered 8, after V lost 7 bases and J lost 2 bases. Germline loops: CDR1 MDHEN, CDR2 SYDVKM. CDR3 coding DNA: TGTGCCAGCACAAGGCCCGGGACAGGGGCCTACGAGCAGTACTTC. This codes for CASTRPGTGAYEQYF.

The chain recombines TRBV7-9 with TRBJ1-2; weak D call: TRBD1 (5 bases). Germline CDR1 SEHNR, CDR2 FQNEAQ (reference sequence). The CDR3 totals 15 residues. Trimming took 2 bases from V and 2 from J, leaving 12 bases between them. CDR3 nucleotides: TGTGCCAGCAGCTTAACGTCCGGGGGGAACTATGGCTACACCTTC. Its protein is CASSLTSGGNYGYTF.

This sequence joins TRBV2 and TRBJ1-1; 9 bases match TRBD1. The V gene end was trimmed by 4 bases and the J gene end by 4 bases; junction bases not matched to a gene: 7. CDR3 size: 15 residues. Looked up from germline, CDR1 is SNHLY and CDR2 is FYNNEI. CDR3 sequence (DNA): TGTGCCAGCAGTGTACAGGGGGCAGTGGGCACTGAAGCTTTCTTT. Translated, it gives CASSVQGAVGTEAFF.

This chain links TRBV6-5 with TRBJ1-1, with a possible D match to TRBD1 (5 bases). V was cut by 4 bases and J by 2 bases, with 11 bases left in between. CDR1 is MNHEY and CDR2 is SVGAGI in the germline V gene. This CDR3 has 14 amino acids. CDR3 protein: CASSSTALNTEAFF. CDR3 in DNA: TGTGCCAGCAGTTCGACAGCCTTAAACACTGAAGCTTTCTTT.

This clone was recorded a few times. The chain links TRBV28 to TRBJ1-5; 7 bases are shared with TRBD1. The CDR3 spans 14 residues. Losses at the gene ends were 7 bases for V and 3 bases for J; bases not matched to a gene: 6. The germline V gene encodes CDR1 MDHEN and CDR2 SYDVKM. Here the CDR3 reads CASTVGGLNQPQHF. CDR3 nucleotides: TGTGCCAGCACCGTAGGGGGCCTCAATCAGCCCCAGCATTTT. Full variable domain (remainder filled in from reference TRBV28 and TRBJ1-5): DVKVTQSSRYLVKRTGEKVFLECVQDMDHENMFWYRQDPGLGLRLIYFSYDVKMKEKGDIPEGYSVSREKKERFSLILESASTNQTSMYLCASTVGGLNQPQHFGDGTRLSIL.